The entry below gives a single T cell receptor (beta chain) sequence along with its context. The data were taken from a study of Ad26.COV2.S vaccination and SARS-CoV-2 variants. Assay: immunoSEQ multiplex PCR; the TCRdb copy retains only in-frame clones and omits some. The table shows hundreds of thousands of clones, with about 90% occurring only once. The treatment here: over 15 received Ad26.COV2.S at low or high dose, single or two shots; five or six received placebo; per-sample allocation not given. The study sampled participants on day 63 after the first vaccine or placebo injection. Germline CDR1 is GTSNPN and CDR2 is SVGIG (reference sequence). Trimming cost V 0 bases and J 4 bases; bases outside gene matches: 5. The CDR3 length is 16 residues.

This receptor was taken from a person aged 18 to 65 who received the Ad26.COV2.S COVID-19 vaccine or a placebo. Sequenced material: peripheral blood, taken in a trial of Ad26.COV2.S vaccine versus placebo. J is TRBJ1-6 and V is TRBV30; 8 positions match TRBD1. In nucleotides, the CDR3 is TGTGCCTGGAGTGTCAGGGGGCGCAATTATAATTCACCCCTCCACTTT. As protein: CAWSVRGRNYNSPLHF.